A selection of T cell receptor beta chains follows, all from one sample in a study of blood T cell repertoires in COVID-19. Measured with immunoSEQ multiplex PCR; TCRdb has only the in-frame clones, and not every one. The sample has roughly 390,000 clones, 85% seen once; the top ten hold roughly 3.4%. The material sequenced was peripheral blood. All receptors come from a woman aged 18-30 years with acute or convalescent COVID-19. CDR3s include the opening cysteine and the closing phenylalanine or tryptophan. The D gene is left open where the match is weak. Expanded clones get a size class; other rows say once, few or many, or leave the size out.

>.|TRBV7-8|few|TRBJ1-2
TGTGCCACCGCGGCAGTGGCAGGGGCCTATGGCTACACCTTC
CATAAVAGAYGYTF
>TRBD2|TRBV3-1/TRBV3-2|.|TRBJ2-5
TGTGCCAGCAGCCAAGATCGTAAAGGTCTAGCGGGATATCAAGAGACCCAGTACTTC
CASSQDRKGLAGYQETQYF
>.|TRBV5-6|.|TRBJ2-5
TGTGCCAGCAGCCCTCCCGCGGGTGGAGAGACCCAGTACTTC
CASSPPAGGETQYF
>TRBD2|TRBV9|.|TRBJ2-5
TGTGCCAGCTCTAGCGGGGGGCTATATCGAGAGACCCAGTACTTC
CASSSGGLYRETQYF
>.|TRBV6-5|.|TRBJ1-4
TGTGCCAGCACCCCGGATGAAAAACTGTTTTTT
CASTPDEKLFF
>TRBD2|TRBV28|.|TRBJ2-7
TGTGCCAGCGGACTAGCGGGAGGCTACGAGCAGTACTTC
CASGLAGGYEQYF
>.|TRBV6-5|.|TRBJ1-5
TGTGCCAGCAGCCCGACAGGTATCTCGACCCAGCATTTT
CASSPTGISTQHF
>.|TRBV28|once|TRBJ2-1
TGTGCCAGCGGAACCGGGAGAGGCTATGAGCAGTTCTTC
CASGTGRGYEQFF
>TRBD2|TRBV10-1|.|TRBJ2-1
TGCGCCAGCTCGATAGCGGGAGTAGACGATGAGCAGTTCTTC
CASSIAGVDDEQFF
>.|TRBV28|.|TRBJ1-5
TGTGCCAGCAATAGAGCCGATTATCAGCCCCAGCATTTT
CASNRADYQPQHF
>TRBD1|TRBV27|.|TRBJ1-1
TGTGCCAGCAGTTCGACAGGGGCGGGGAACACTGAAGCTTTCTTT
CASSSTGAGNTEAFF